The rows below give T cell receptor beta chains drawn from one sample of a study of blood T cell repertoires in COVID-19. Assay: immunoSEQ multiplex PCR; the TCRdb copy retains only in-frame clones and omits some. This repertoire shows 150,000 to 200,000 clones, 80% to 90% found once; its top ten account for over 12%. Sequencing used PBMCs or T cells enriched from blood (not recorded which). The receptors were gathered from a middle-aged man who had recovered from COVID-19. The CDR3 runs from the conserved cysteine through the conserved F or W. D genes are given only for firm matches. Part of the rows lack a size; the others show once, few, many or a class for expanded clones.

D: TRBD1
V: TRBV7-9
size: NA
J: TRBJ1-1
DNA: TGTGCCAGCAGATACACAGGGGTTTCCACTGAAGCTTTCTTT
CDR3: CASRYTGVSTEAFF

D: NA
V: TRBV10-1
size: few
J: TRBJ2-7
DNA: TGCGCCAGCAGTGTAGACAGGTCCTACGAGCAGTACTTC
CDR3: CASSVDRSYEQYF

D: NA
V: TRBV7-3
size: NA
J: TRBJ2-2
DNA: TGTGCCAGCAGCTTACTCCCGGGAAACCCCACCGGGGAGCTGTTTTTT
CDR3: CASSLLPGNPTGELFF

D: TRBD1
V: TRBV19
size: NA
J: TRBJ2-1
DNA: TGTGCCAGTAGTAATCTAGGGGGCAGGGTGGGCAATGAGCAGTTCTTC
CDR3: CASSNLGGRVGNEQFF

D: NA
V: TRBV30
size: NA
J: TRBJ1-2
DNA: TGTGCCTGGAGTGTTCATGGCAAGAACTATGGCTACACCTTC
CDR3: CAWSVHGKNYGYTF

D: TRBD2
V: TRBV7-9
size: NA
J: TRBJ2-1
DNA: TGTGCCAGCAGCTTGCAGATCGGCGGGGGCAATGAGCAGTTCTTC
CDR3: CASSLQIGGGNEQFF

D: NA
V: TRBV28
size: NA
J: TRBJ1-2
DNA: TGTGCCAGCAGCCCCACCTTGACAGACACAGGCAACACCTTC
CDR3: CASSPTLTDTGNTF

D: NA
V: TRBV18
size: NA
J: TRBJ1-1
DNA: TGTGCCAGCTCACCAGCCCTAGTGGGTGCTGAAGCTTTCTTT
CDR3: CASSPALVGAEAFF

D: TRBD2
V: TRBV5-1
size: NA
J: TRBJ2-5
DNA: TGCGCCAGCAGCTTGGTTGTCGGGGGGGAGACCCAGTACTTC
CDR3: CASSLVVGGETQYF

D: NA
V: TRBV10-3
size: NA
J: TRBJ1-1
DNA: TGTGCCACCCGAGGGAACACTGAAGCTTTCTTT
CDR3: CATRGNTEAFF

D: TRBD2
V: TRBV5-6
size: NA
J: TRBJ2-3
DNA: TGTGCCAGCAGCTTGTATGAGACTAGCGGGGGCACAGATACGCAGTATTTT
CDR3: CASSLYETSGGTDTQYF

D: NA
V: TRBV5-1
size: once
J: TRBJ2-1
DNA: TGCGCCAGCAGCTTGTTGCGGGTAGACAATGAGCAGTTCTTC
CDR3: CASSLLRVDNEQFF

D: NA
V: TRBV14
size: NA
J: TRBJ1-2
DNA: TGTGCCAGCAGCCAGGGACTGAACTATGGCTACACCTTC
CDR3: CASSQGLNYGYTF

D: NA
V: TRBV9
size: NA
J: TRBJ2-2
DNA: TGTGCCAGCAGCGTAGTAGGGGGGAACACCGGGGAGCTGTTTTTT
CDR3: CASSVVGGNTGELFF

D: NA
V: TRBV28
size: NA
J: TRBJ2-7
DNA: TGTGCCAGCAGCCTTACCGCCAGAAACTACGAGCAGTACTTC
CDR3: CASSLTARNYEQYF

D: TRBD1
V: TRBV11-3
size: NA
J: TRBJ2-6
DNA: TGTGCCAGCAGCTCCGGACAGGCCTCTGGGGCCAACGTCCTGACTTTC
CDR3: CASSSGQASGANVLTF

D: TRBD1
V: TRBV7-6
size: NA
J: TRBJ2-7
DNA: TGTGCCAGCAGCTTAGGTCCCGGACAGGGGGGAGTTTACGAGCAGTACTTC
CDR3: CASSLGPGQGGVYEQYF

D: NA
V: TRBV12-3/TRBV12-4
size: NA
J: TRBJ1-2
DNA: TGTGCCAGCAGTTTTGGTGGCGGCTATGGCTACACCTTC
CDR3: CASSFGGGYGYTF

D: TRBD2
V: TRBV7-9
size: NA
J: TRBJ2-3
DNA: TGTGCCAGCAGCTTAATTAGCGGGGGGGCAGATACGCAGTATTTT
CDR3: CASSLISGGADTQYF

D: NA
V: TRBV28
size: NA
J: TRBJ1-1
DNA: TGTGCCAGCAATCGCGGGCTGAACACTGAAGCTTTCTTT
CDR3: CASNRGLNTEAFF

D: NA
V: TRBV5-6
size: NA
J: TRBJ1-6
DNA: TGTGCCAGCAGCTTGCGCGAGTCCTATAATTCACCCCTCCACTTT
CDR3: CASSLRESYNSPLHF

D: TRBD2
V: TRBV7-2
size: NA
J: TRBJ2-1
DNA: TGTGCCAGCAGCACAGGACTAGCGGGTTACAATGAGCAGTTCTTC
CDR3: CASSTGLAGYNEQFF

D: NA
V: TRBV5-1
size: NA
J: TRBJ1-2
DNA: TGCGCCAGCAGCTCTTCTGGCGGATCTAACTATGGCTACACCTTC
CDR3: CASSSSGGSNYGYTF

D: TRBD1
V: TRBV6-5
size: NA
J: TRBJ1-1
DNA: TGTGCCAGCAGGGCGACAGGGCACTTTGGCACTGAAGCTTTCTTT
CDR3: CASRATGHFGTEAFF

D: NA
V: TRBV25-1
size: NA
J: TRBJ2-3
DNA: TGTGCCAGCAGCCAAGGGGGATTTCCAGATACGCAGTATTTT
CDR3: CASSQGGFPDTQYF

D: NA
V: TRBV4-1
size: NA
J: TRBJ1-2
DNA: TGCGCCAGCAGCCAAGGGCAGGGAATCAACTATGGCTACACCTTC
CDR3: CASSQGQGINYGYTF

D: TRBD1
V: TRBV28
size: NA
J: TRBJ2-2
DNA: TGTGCCAGCAGTCCAGGACAGGTTGACACCGGGGAGCTGTTTTTT
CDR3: CASSPGQVDTGELFF

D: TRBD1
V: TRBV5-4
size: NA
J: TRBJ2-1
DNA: TGTGCCAGCAGCCCGAGCAGGGGGCATGAGCAGTTCTTC
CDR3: CASSPSRGHEQFF

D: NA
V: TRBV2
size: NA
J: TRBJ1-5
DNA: TGTGCCAGCAGGCCTATGAGTGGGGCGGGATGGCCCCAGCATTTT
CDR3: CASRPMSGAGWPQHF

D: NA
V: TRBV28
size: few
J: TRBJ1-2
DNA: TGTGCCAGCAGTTCTGGGGGGTCTCGGGGGATCCATGGCTACACCTTC
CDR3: CASSSGGSRGIHGYTF

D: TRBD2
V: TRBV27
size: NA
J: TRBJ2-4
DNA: TGTGCCAGCAGTTTATGGGGGAGGGAAATGTACTTC
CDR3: CASSLWGREMYF

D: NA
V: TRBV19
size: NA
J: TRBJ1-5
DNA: TGTGCCAGTAGTATCCGGGACATCAATCAGCCCCAGCATTTT
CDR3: CASSIRDINQPQHF

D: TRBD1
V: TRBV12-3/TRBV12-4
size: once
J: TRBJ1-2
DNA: TGTGCCAGCAGTGCGGGACAGTCCTATGGCTACACCTTC
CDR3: CASSAGQSYGYTF

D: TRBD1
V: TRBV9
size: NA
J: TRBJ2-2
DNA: TGTGCCAGCAGCCCTCGGACAGGGGCAGGCACCGGGGAGCTGTTTTTT
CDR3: CASSPRTGAGTGELFF

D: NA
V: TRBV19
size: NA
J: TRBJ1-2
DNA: TGTGCCAGTAAGGGGGACACAAGACTCTATGGCTACACCTTC
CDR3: CASKGDTRLYGYTF

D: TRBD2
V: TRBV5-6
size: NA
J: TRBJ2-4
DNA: TGTGCCAGCAGCTGGGCTAGCGGGGGAACCATTCAGTACTTC
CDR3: CASSWASGGTIQYF

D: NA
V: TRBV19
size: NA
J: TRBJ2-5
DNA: TGTGCCAGTAGCCCGAGGAGGGGGCTAGAGACCCAGTACTTC
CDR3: CASSPRRGLETQYF

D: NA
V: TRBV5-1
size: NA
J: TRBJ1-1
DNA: TGCGCCAGCAGCTTGGAGTCGGGTATGTCCTTTGAAGCTTTCTTT
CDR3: CASSLESGMSFEAFF

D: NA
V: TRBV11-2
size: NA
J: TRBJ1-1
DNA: TGTGCCAGCAGCTTGGGGGGTAACACTGAAGCTTTCTTT
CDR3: CASSLGGNTEAFF

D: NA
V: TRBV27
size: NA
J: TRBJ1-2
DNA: TGTGCCAGCAGTTTATACCCTCAGGGGAGCTATGGCTACACCTTC
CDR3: CASSLYPQGSYGYTF

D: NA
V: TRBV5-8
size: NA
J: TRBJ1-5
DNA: TGTGCCAGCAGCTTGGGTGCTATTAGCAATCAGCCCCAGCATTTT
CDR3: CASSLGAISNQPQHF

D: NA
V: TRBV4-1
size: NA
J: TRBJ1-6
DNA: TGCGCCAGCAGCCAAGAGGCCGGGACACTTAATTCACCCCTCCACTTT
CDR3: CASSQEAGTLNSPLHF

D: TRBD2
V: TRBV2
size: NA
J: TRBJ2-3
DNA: TGTGCCAGCAAACCGGGACTAGCGGACTCATATACGCAGTATTTT
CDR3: CASKPGLADSYTQYF

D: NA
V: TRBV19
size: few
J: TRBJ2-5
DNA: TGTGCCAGTAGTATAGGAGGAGGCGGGGCAGAGACCCAGTACTTC
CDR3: CASSIGGGGAETQYF

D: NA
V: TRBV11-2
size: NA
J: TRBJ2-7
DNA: TGTGCCAGCAGCGACCCGACAGCTTCCTACGAGCAGTACTTC
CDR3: CASSDPTASYEQYF